Below, 18 T cell receptor beta chains from the same sample are listed, as sequenced in a study of blood T cell repertoires in COVID-19 (TCRdb year 2020). The method was the immunoSEQ multiplex PCR assay. Imported from immuneACCESS, the table was reduced by TCRdb to in-frame sequences with V and J called. These copies leave out some clones; in studies compared against another copy, an unresolved V gene accounts for under half, and the cause of the remainder is not known. The sample includes over 400,000 clones, with roughly 85% observed a single time. The biggest ten clones account for over 1.1% of the sample. The specimen sequenced was peripheral blood. These receptors came from a woman aged 25-40 years with active or convalescent COVID-19.

The V gene is TRBV27, the J gene TRBJ2-1, with 7 nucleotides matching TRBD2. J was trimmed by 8 bases and V by 5 bases; bases with no gene match: 3. The length of the CDR3 is 12 residues. Germline assignment: CDR1 MNHEY and CDR2 SMNVEV (reference sequence). The CDR3 nucleotides are TGTGCCAGCAGTAGGACTAGGCATGAGCAGTTCTTC. Translated, it gives CASSRTRHEQFF.

This clone was seen a few times. The rearrangement joins TRBV7-2 to TRBJ2-3, with TRBD2 identical over 9 bases. CDR1 and CDR2 (germline): SGHTA, FQGNSA. V lost 11 bases and J lost 4; bases outside the gene matches: 13. The CDR3 runs to 15 residues. The CDR3 sequence is CAHPGAGGPADTQYF. For the CDR3, the DNA is TGTGCCCACCCTGGGGCGGGGGGGCCGGCAGATACGCAGTATTTT.

This chain uses TRBV30 with TRBJ2-7; a weak D match, TRBD2 (7 bases). Germline CDR1 GTSNPN, CDR2 SVGIG (reference sequence). The CDR3 covers 14 residues. The germline V and J ends were trimmed by 0 bases and 2 bases, with 11 bases remaining between them. The CDR3 sequence: CAWSVGGGPYEQYF. CDR3 nucleotides: TGTGCCTGGAGTGTAGGGGGAGGGCCCTACGAGCAGTACTTC. Based on the CDR3 plus reference TRBV30 and TRBJ2-7, the full variable domain is SQTIHQWPATLVQPVGSPLSLECTVEGTSNPNLYWYRQAAGRGLQLLFYSVGIGQISSEVPQNLSASRPQDRQFILSSKKLLLSDSGFYLCAWSVGGGPYEQYFGPGTRLTVT.

The table lists this clone with a count of one. J is TRBJ1-2 and V is TRBV27, with a possible D match to TRBD1 (5 bases). This CDR3 is 13 amino acids long. V was shortened by 5 bases and J by 2 bases, with 9 bases between the two germline ends. Looked up from germline, CDR1 is MNHEY and CDR2 is SMNVEV (reference sequence). In DNA form, the CDR3 reads TGTGCCAGCAGTCAGACAGAAAACTATGGCTACACCTTC. It codes for CASSQTENYGYTF.

This CDR3 is CAISRQGSSGNTIYF. The DNA for the CDR3 is TGTGCCATCAGTCGACAGGGGTCCTCTGGAAACACCATATATTTT. The V call is TRBV10-3, the J call TRBJ1-3; TRBD1 matches at 8 bases. The CDR3 runs to 15 residues. Germline V gives CDR1 ENHRY, CDR2 SYGVKD. The junction had 3 bases not matched to a gene; V was cut back by 5 bases and J by 0 bases.

This clone has just one count. The J gene is TRBJ1-3, the V gene TRBV7-6, with D possibly matching TRBD1 (5 bases). Germline values: CDR1 SGHVS, CDR2 FNYEAQ. The CDR3 consists of 15 residues. Trimming cost V 1 base and J 1 base, with 8 bases left between them. The CDR3 spells CASSLEAGSGNTIYF. Written as DNA, the CDR3 is TGTGCCAGCAGCTTAGAAGCAGGGTCTGGAAACACCATATATTTT.

This clone was seen a single time. The chain combines TRBV7-2 with TRBJ2-1; D remains ambiguous. The CDR3 spans 15 residues. CDR1 and CDR2 from the germline V gene are SGHTA and FQGNSA. The germline V and J ends were trimmed by 0 bases and 5 bases, with 11 bases remaining between them. The CDR3 here is CASSLAALDNNEQFF. In DNA form, the CDR3 reads TGTGCCAGCAGCTTAGCGGCCCTAGATAACAATGAGCAGTTCTTC.

The V call is TRBV5-6, the J call TRBJ1-4; no reliable D call. Germline-derived CDR1 and CDR2 are SGHDT and YYEEEE. This CDR3 is 15 amino acids long. Trimming stripped 2 bases from V and 8 bases from J, with 16 bases between. Here the CDR3 DNA reads TGTGCCAGCAGCTTAAGTAGGCAAGGAGGAGAAAAACTGTTTTTT. Translating it yields CASSLSRQGGEKLFF. Full variable domain (missing parts from reference TRBV5-6 and TRBJ1-4): DAGVTQSPTHLIKTRGQQVTLRCSPKSGHDTVSWYQQALGQGPQFIFQYYEEEERQRGNFPDRFSGHQFPNYSSELNVNALLLGDSALYLCASSLSRQGGEKLFFGSGTQLSVL.

The chain combines TRBV18 with TRBJ1-1, with a tentative D call TRBD1 (5 bases). The germline gives CDR1 KGHSH, CDR2 LQKENI. V lost 1 base and J lost 5, with 11 bases in between. The CDR3 totals 14 residues. In DNA, the CDR3 is TGTGCCAGCTCACCACAGAGGCAGGGAACTGAAGCTTTCTTT. Amino acids: CASSPQRQGTEAFF.

This clone occurred a few times. The chain is built from TRBV7-9 and TRBJ2-7, with D perhaps TRBD1 (6 bases). This CDR3 spans 15 amino acids. With 4 bases removed from V and 2 bases from J, the gap between germline ends came to 15 bases. Germline CDR1 and CDR2: SEHNR and FQNEAQ (reference sequence). CDR3 in amino acids: CASSYLRGGPYEQYF. CDR3 coding DNA: TGTGCCAGCAGCTACCTCAGAGGGGGACCCTACGAGCAGTACTTC.

This clone is a singleton in its sample. The chain has TRBV10-3 and TRBJ1-1, with 7 nucleotides matching TRBD1. CDR1 and CDR2 (germline): ENHRY, SYGVKD. This CDR3 has 13 amino acids. V lost 0 bases and J lost 7; bases outside the gene matches: 2. The CDR3 DNA sequence: TGTGCCATCAGTGAGTCTTCAGGGGGTGAAGCTTTCTTT. This gives the protein CAISESSGGEAFF.

This clone turned up a few times. The chain is built from TRBV4-1 and TRBJ1-2; 12 bases are a match to TRBD1. The germline gives CDR1 MGHRA, CDR2 YSYEKL. The CDR3 length is 16 residues. V lost 1 base to trimming and J lost 7 bases; unmatched junction nucleotides: 7. In nucleotides, the CDR3 is TGCGCCAGCAGCCAAGTGCCGGGACAGGGGGCAGGTGGCTACACCTTC. Translating gives CASSQVPGQGAGGYTF.

The gene calls are TRBV7-4 and TRBJ1-5; maybe TRBD1 (5 bases). Germline-derived CDR1 and CDR2 are SGHVT and SQSDAQ. CDR3 length: 16 residues. The germline V and J ends were trimmed by 2 bases and 2 bases, with 13 bases remaining between them. In DNA, the CDR3 is TGTGCCAGCAGCTTACCGTACGGGGGTGGCAATCAGCCCCAGCATTTT. This encodes CASSLPYGGGNQPQHF.

Only one count was recorded for this clone. The chain uses TRBV6-5 and TRBJ1-1, with TRBD1 matching over 7 bases. With 9 bases clipped from V and 3 bases from J, the junction kept 10 bases outside the gene matches. This CDR3 spans 14 amino acids. In germline, CDR1 is MNHEY, CDR2 SVGAGI. The CDR3 region is CASLTGQSDTEAFF. CDR3 coding DNA: TGTGCCAGTTTAACGGGACAGTCGGACACTGAAGCTTTCTTT.

The rearrangement joins TRBV11-3 to TRBJ2-1; 7 positions match TRBD1. The J segment lost 5 bases and the V segment lost 1 base, leaving 8 bases of the junction unmatched. Per germline, CDR1 SGHNT and CDR2 YENEEA. The CDR3 consists of 16 residues. The CDR3 here is CASSLGQGSTDNEQFF. In DNA, the CDR3 is TGTGCCAGCAGCTTAGGACAGGGAAGCACGGACAATGAGCAGTTCTTC.

The chain carries TRBV3-1 (or the pseudogene TRBV3-2) and TRBJ1-6; D is undetermined. V was trimmed by 4 bases and J by 7 bases, leaving 14 bases between them. Germline values: CDR1 LGHDT, CDR2 YNNKEL (reference sequence). This CDR3 comprises 15 residues. The CDR3 nucleotides are TGTGCCAGCAGCCCTAGACCCCGTGGAAATTCACCCCTCCACTTT. It encodes CASSPRPRGNSPLHF.

The genes are TRBV27 and TRBJ1-1; D remains ambiguous. V was shortened by 6 bases and J by 7 bases, with 15 bases between the two germline ends. CDR1 is MNHEY and CDR2 is SMNVEV in the germline V gene (reference sequence). There are 13 residues in the CDR3. DNA for the CDR3: TGTGCCAGCAGCTTGGGAGCAGGAATTGAAGCTTTCTTT. This gives the protein CASSLGAGIEAFF.

This chain uses TRBV18 with TRBJ1-2; D perhaps matches TRBD1 (5 bases). Germline CDR1 reads KGHSH; CDR2 reads LQKENI. Trimming cost V 6 bases and J 6 bases, with 29 bases left between them. This CDR3 is 18 amino acids long. As DNA, the CDR3 is TGTGCCAGCTCGGGAGGGGTGGTCGACTCCATTAGGACTAATGGCTACACCTTC. Encoded protein: CASSGGVVDSIRTNGYTF.